The present T cell receptor (beta chain) was sequenced within a study of cytomegalovirus exposure and HLA in healthy donors. The PCR made use of 60 Vbeta and 13 Jbeta primers. Using immunoSEQ multiplex PCR, the repertoire was profiled, and TCRdb retains in-frame clones only, with some absent. This sample has fewer than 70,000 clones; 80% occur once, and the top ten carry under 4%. Trimming took off 0 bases at V and 2 bases at J, with 4 bases between the two ends. CDR1 is SGHAT, CDR2 FQNNGV, per germline. CDR3 length: 13 residues. This sequence originates from a woman aged 40 to 50 in good health and CMV-seronegative. Sequenced material: PBMCs. This chain connects TRBV11-2 to TRBJ1-1; D remains ambiguous. The CDR3 DNA sequence: TGTGCCAGCAGCTTAGAATATAACACTGAAGCTTTCTTT. This gives the protein CASSLEYNTEAFF.